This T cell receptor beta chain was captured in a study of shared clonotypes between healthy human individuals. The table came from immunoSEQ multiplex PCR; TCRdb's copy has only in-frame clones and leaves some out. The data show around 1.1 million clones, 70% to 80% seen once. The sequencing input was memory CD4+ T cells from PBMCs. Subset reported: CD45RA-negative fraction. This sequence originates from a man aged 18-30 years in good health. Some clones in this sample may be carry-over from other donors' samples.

CDR3 in DNA: TGTGCCAGCAGTTTAAGAAGGGGTGGCTACACCTTC. This codes for CASSLRRGGYTF. V is TRBV28 and J is TRBJ1-2; tentatively, D is TRBD1 (5 bases). From germline, CDR1 is MDHEN and CDR2 SYDVKM. The V end was cut by 2 bases, the J end by 7 bases, with 8 bases between. The CDR3 covers 12 residues.